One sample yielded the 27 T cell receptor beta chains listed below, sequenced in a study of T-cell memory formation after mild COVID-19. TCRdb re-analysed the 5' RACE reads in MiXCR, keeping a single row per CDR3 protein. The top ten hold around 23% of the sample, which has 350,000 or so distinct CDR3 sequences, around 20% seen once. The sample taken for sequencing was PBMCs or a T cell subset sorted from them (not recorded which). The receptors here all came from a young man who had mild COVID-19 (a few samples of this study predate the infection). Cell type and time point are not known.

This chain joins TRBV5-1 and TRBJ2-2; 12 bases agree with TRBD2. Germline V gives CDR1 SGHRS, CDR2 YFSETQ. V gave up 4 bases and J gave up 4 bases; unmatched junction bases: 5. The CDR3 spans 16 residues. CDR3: CASSLTSGGFTGELFF. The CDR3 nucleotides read TGCGCCAGCAGCCTGACTAGCGGGGGCTTCACCGGGGAGCTGTTTTTT. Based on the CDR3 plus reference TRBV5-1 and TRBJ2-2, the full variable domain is KAGVTQTPRYLIKTRGQQVTLSCSPISGHRSVSWYQQTPGQGLQFLFEYFSETQRNKGNFPGRFSGRQFSNSRSEMNVSTLELGDSALYLCASSLTSGGFTGELFFGEGSRLTVL.

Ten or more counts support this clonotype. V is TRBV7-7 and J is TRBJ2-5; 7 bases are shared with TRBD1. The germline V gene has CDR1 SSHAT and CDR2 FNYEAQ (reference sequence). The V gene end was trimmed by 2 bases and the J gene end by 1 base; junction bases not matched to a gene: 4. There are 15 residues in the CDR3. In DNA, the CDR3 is TGTGCCAGCAGCTTAAATAGGGGGCCCCAAGAGACCCAGTACTTC. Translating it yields CASSLNRGPQETQYF.

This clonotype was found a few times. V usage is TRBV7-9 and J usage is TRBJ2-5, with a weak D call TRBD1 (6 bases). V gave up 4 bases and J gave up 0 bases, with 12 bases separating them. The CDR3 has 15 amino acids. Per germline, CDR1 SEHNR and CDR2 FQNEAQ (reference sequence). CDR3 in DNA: TGTGCCAGCAGCTGGATAAACAGGGACCAAGAGACCCAGTACTTC. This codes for CASSWINRDQETQYF.

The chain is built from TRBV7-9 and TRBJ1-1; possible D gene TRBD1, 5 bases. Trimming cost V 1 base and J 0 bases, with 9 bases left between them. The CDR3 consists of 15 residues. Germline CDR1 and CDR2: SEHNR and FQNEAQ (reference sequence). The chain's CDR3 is CASSLEGTMNTEAFF. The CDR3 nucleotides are TGTGCCAGCAGCTTAGAGGGGACCATGAACACTGAAGCTTTCTTT. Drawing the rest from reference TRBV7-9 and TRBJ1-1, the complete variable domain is DTGVSQNPRHKITKRGQNVTFRCDPISEHNRLYWYRQTLGQGPEFLTYFQNEAQLEKSRLLSDRFSAERPKGSFSTLEIQRTEQGDSAMYLCASSLEGTMNTEAFFGQGTRLTVV.

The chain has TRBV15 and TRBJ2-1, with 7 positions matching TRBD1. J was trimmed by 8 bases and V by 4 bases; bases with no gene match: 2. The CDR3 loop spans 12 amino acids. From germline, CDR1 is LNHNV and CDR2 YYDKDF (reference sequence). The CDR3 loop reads CATSIDRDEQFF. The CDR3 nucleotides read TGTGCCACCAGCATTGACAGGGATGAGCAGTTCTTC. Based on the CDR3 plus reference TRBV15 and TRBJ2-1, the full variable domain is DAMVIQNPRYQVTQFGKPVTLSCSQTLNHNVMYWYQQKSSQAPKLLFHYYDKDFNNEADTPDNFQSRRPNTSFCFLDIRSPGLGDTAMYLCATSIDRDEQFFGPGTRLTVL.

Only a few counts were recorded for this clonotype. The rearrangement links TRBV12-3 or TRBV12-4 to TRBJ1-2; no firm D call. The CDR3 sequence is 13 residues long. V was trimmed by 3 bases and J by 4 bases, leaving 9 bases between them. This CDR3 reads CASSFRPPYGYTF. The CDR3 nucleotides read TGTGCCAGCAGTTTCCGACCGCCCTATGGCTACACCTTC.

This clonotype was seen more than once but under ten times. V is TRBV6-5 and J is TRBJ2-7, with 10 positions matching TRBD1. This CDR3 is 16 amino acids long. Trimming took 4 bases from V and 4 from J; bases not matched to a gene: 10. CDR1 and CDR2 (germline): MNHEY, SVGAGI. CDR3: CASSSPGQGLGYEQYV. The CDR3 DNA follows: TGTGCCAGCAGTTCCCCGGGACAGGGGTTAGGGTACGAGCAGTACGTC.

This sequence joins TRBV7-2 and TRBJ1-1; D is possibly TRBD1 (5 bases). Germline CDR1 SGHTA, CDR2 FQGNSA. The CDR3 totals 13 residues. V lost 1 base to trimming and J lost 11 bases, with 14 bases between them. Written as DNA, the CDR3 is TGTGCCAGCAGCTTAGTTCGGGGGTTCGAGGCTTTCTTT. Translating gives CASSLVRGFEAFF.

CDR3 bases: TGTGCCACCGGGGTGTACGCAAGAGATACGCAGTATTTT. This codes for CATGVYARDTQYF. The chain is built from TRBV2 and TRBJ2-3; D is possibly TRBD2 (5 bases). Trimming took 10 bases from V and 5 from J, leaving 16 bases between them. The CDR3 is 13 residues long. Germline CDR1 SNHLY, CDR2 FYNNEI.

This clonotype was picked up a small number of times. The CDR3 reads CAITATGHTEAFF. DNA for the CDR3: TGTGCCATCACCGCCACGGGACACACTGAAGCTTTCTTT. The V call is TRBV10-3, the J call TRBJ1-1; tentatively, D is TRBD1 (5 bases). There are 13 residues in the CDR3. Looked up from germline, CDR1 is ENHRY and CDR2 is SYGVKD. V lost 7 bases to trimming and J lost 3 bases, with 12 bases between them.

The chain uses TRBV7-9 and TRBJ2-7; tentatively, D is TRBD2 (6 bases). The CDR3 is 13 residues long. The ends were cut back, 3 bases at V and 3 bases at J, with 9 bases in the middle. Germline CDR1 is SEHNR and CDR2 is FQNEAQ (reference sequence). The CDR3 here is CASSLEGIYEQYV. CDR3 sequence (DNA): TGTGCCAGCAGCTTGGAGGGAATCTACGAGCAGTACGTC.

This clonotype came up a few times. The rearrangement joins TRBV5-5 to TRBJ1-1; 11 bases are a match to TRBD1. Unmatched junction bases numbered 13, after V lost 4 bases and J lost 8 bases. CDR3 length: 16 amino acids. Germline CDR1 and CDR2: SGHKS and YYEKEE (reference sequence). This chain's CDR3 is CASSPGTGGRFIEAFF. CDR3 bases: TGTGCCAGCAGCCCAGGGACAGGGGGTCGTTTCATAGAAGCTTTCTTT.

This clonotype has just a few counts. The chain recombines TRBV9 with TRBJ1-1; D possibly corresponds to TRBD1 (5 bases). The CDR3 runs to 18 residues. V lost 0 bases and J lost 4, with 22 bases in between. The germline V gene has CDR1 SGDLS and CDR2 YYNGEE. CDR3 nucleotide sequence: TGTGCCAGCAGCGTAGCCAGGGACGGGGCACAGACGATCACTGAAGCTTTCTTT. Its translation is CASSVARDGAQTITEAFF. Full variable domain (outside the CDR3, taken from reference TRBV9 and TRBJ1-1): DSGVTQTPKHLITATGQRVTLRCSPRSGDLSVYWYQQSLDQGLQFLIQYYNGEERAKGNILERFSAQQFPDLHSELNLSSLELGDSALYFCASSVARDGAQTITEAFFGQGTRLTVV.

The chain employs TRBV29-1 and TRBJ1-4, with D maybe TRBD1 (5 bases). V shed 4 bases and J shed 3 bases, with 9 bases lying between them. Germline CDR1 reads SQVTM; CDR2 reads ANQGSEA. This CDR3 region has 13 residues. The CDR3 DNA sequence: TGCAGCGTTGGGGGCGGTCCTAATGAAAAACTGTTTTTT. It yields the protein CSVGGGPNEKLFF. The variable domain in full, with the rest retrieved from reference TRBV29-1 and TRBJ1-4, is SAVISQKPSRDICQRGTSLTIQCQVDSQVTMMFWYRQQPGQSLTLIATANQGSEATYESGFVIDKFPISRPNLTFSTLTVSNMSPEDSSIYLCSVGGGPNEKLFFGSGTQLSVL.

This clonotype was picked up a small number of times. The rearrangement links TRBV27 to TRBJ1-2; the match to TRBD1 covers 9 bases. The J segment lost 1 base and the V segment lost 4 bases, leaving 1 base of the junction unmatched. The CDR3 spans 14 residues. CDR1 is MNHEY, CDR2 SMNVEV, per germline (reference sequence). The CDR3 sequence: CASSYRGHNYGYTF. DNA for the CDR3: TGTGCCAGCAGTTACAGGGGGCATAACTATGGCTACACCTTC.

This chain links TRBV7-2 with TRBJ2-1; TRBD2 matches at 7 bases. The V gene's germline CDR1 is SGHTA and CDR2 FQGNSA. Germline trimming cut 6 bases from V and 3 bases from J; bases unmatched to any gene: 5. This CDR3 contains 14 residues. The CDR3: CASSPSGFYNEQFF. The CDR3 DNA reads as TGTGCCAGCAGTCCTAGCGGATTCTACAATGAGCAGTTCTTC.

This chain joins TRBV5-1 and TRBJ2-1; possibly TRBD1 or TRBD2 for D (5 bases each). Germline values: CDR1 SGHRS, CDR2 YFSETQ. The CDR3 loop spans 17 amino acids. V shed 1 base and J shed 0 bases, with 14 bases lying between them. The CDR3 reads CASSLTGADYSYNEQFF. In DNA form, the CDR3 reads TGCGCCAGCAGCTTGACAGGAGCCGACTACTCCTACAATGAGCAGTTCTTC.

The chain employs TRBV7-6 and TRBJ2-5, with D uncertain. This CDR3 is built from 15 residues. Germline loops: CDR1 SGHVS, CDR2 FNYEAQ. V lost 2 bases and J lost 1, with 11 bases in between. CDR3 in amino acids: CASSLIDGLQETQYF. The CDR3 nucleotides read TGTGCCAGCAGCTTAATCGATGGCCTCCAAGAGACCCAGTACTTC. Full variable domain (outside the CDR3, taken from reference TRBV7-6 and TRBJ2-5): GAGVSQSPRYKVTKRGQDVALRCDPISGHVSLYWYRQALGQGPEFLTYFNYEAQQDKSGLPNDRFSAERPEGSISTLTIQRTEQRDSAMYRCASSLIDGLQETQYFGPGTRLLVL.

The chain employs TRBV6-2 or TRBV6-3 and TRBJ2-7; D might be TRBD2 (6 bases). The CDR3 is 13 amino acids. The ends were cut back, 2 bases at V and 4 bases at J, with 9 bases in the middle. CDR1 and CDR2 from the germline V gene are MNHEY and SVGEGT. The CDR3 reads CASSYRRGYEQYV. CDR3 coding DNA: TGTGCCAGCAGTTACCGACGGGGGTACGAGCAGTACGTC.

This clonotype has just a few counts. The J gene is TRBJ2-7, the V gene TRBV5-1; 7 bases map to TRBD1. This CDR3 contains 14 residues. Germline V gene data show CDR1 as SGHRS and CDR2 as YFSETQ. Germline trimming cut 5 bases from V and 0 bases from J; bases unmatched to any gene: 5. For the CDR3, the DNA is TGCGCCAGCAGTTCCGGGACAGACTCCTACGAGCAGTACGTC. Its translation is CASSSGTDSYEQYV.

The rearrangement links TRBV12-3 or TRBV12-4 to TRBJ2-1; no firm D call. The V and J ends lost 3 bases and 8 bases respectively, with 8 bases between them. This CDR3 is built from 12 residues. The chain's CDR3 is CASSFASDEQFF. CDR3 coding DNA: TGTGCCAGCAGTTTCGCGTCTGATGAGCAGTTCTTC.

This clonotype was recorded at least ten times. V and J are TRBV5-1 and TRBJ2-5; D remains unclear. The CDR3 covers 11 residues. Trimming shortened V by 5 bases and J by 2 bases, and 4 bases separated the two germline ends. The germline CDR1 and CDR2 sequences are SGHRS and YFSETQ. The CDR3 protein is CASRGQETQYF. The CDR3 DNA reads TGCGCCAGCAGGGGGCAAGAGACCCAGTACTTC.

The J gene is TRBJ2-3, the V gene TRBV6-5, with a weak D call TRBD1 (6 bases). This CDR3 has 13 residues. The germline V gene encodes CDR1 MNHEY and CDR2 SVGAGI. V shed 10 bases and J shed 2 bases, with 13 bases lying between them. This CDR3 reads CATGRQATDTQYF. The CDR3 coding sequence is TGTGCCACCGGCCGACAGGCCACAGATACGCAGTATTTT.

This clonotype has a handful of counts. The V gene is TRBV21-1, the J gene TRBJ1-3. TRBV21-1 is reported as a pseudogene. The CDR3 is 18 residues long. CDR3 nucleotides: TGTGCCAGCAGCAACGGTGGTATTGGCCGAAACTCTGGAAACACCATATATTTT. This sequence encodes CASSNGGIGRNSGNTIYF.

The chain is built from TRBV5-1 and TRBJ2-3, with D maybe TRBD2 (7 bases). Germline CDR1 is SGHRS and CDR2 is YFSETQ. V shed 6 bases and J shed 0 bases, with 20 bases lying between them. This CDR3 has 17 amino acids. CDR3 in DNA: TGCGCCAGCACCTCCAGCGGAGCGGGGACAAGCACAGATACGCAGTATTTT. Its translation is CASTSSGAGTSTDTQYF.

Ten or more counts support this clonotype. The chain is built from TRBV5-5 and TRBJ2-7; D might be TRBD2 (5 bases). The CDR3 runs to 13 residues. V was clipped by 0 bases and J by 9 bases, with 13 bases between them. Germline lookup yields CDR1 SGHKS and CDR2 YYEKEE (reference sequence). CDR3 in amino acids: CASSLEPGMRQYV. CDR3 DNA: TGTGCCAGCAGCTTGGAACCCGGGATGCGGCAGTACGTC.

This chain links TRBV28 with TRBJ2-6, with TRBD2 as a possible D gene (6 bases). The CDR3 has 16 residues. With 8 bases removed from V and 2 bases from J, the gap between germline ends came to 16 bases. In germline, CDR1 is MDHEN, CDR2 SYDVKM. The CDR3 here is CASGRGIRTGANVLTF. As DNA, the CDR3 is TGTGCCAGCGGGCGGGGCATTCGGACTGGGGCCAACGTCCTGACTTTC.